The clone carrying this TCR beta chain was counted only a few times. Its specificity is unknown. The investigators amplified TCR beta CDR3 regions from RNA transcripts. The HTBI primer set was used in a first-round RT-PCR of the TCR CDR3. In TCRdb, the multiplex PCR reads were re-called with MiXCR into one record per CDR3 protein. The profile covers fewer than 650,000 distinct CDR3 sequences, with more than 13% appearing a single time and approximately 6.4% taken by the ten largest. This sample holds PBMCs from roughly 10 ml fresh peripheral blood. The data derive from a study of T cells in Graves' hyperthyroidism and ophthalmopathy. Study background: Sampling of peripheral blood happened at initial diagnosis, prior to any treatment. Study observations and caveats: Most thyroid-expanded clonotypes above 0.001 were also found in blood.

The origin of this receptor is a woman younger than 35 with Graves' ophthalmopathy. Input material: blood.

CDR3: CASKRQVGGNEQFF. As DNA, the CDR3 is TGTGCCAGCAAGCGACAGGTGGGGGGCAATGAGCAGTTCTTC. The chain is built from TRBV3-1 and TRBJ2-1, with D tentatively TRBD1 or TRBD2 (6 bases each). Trimming removed 7 bases from V and 6 bases from J, with 16 bases in between. The V gene's germline CDR1 is LGHDT and CDR2 YNNKEL (reference sequence). CDR3 length: 14 amino acids.